The T cell receptor beta chain described here comes from a study of blood T cell repertoires in COVID-19. Study overall: Collection of acute and convalescent COVID-19 samples took place in the United States, Italy and Spain. Sample material is recorded as cDNA or gDNA derived from T cells, B-cell-depleted T cells, or PBMCs.

Adults between roughly 18 and 90 years of age took part from about two dozen US areas. Contact with a PCR-confirmed or clinician-diagnosed COVID-19 case occurred within 2 weeks of entry. CDR1 is KGHDR, CDR2 SFDVKD, per germline. This CDR3 has 15 amino acids. V lost 2 bases to trimming and J lost 6 bases, with 15 bases between them. Clones were read by immunoSEQ multiplex PCR, and TCRdb kept only the in-frame ones, dropping some. Of 300,000 to 350,000 clones listed, 88% are singletons. This receptor was taken from a woman in her twenties or thirties who had been exposed to COVID-19. V is TRBV24-1 and J is TRBJ1-1, with TRBD1 as a possible D gene (5 bases). The sample consisted of PBMCs or T cells enriched from blood (not recorded which). The DNA of the CDR3 is TGTGCCACCAGTGATTCGGGCACAGGTGGACCTGAAGCTTTCTTT. The encoded protein is CATSDSGTGGPEAFF.